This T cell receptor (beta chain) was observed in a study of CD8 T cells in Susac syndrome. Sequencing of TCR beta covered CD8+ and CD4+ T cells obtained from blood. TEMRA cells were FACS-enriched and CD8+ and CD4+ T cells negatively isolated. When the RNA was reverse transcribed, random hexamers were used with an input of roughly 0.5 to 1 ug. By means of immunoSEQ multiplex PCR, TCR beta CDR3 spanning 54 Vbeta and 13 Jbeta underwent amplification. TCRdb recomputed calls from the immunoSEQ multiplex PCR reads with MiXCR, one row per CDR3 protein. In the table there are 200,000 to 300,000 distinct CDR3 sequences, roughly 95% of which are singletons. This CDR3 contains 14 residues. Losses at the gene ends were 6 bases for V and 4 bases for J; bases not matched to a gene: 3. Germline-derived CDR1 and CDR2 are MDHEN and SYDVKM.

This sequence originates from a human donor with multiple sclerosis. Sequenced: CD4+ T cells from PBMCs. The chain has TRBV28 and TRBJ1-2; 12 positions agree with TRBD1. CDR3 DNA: TGTGCCAGCAGGGGACAGGGGGCGACCTATGGCTACACCTTC. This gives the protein CASRGQGATYGYTF.